This T cell receptor (beta chain) was recovered during a study of cytomegalovirus exposure and HLA in healthy donors. Study-wide points: Researchers catalogued about 160 TCR beta chains as cytomegalovirus-associated.

Primers for the PCR totalled 60 Vbeta and 13 Jbeta. The assay was immunoSEQ multiplex PCR, and TCRdb's table has in-frame clones only and misses some. The data show 200,000 or so clones, with around four fifths seen just once and approximately 0.8% held by the top ten. Note on this clone: Its antigen is currently unknown.

Germline lookup yields CDR1 SQVTM and CDR2 ANQGSEA. V was trimmed by 4 bases and J by 2 bases, leaving 10 bases between them. The CDR3 consists of 13 residues. Sequenced: PBMCs. The source is a woman younger than 35 in good health and CMV-seronegative. The chain carries TRBV29-1 and TRBJ2-3; maybe TRBD2 (5 bases). The CDR3: CSVVGVFTDTQYF. CDR3 coding DNA: TGCAGCGTTGTCGGGGTTTTCACAGATACGCAGTATTTT.